Below, 32 T cell receptor beta chains from the same sample are listed, as sequenced in a study of response to subunit inactivated influenza vaccine. TCRdb reanalysed the RT-PCR reads using MiXCR and keeps one entry per CDR3 protein. The data show some 800,000 distinct CDR3 sequences, with 21% seen just once and 9.5% to 13% held by the top ten. This specimen consisted of PBMCs from blood, obtained less than 6 days after vaccination. These receptors came from a man aged 50 or older who received an inactivated influenza vaccine.

The chain has TRBV5-6 and TRBJ2-7; perhaps TRBD2 as D (5 bases). The CDR3 is made up of 12 amino acids. Looked up from germline, CDR1 is SGHDT and CDR2 is YYEEEE. Trimming stripped 4 bases from V and 7 bases from J, with 12 bases between. The CDR3 DNA reads as TGTGCCAGCAGCACGGACTCGGGAGAGCAGTACTTC. Its protein product is CASSTDSGEQYF.

Note on this clonotype: With a much larger clone just one base away, this may be a read error. The genes are TRBV20-1 and TRBJ2-7, with TRBD2 as a possible D gene (5 bases). The V gene's germline CDR1 is DFQATT and CDR2 SNEGSKA (reference sequence). The CDR3 covers 14 residues. Deletions cut 4 bases from V and 5 bases from J, with 18 bases between. CDR3 sequence reads: CSAIGLSRDHEQYF. DNA of the CDR3: TGCAGTGCTATAGGACTCTCGCGAGATCACGAGCAGTACTTC.

This clonotype was counted between two and nine times. V and J are TRBV12-3 or TRBV12-4 and TRBJ2-3; D may be TRBD2 (6 bases). The CDR3 covers 16 residues. Trimming pared 8 bases from V and 1 base from J, leaving 19 bases between. As DNA, the CDR3 is TGTGCCAGCCCCCCGGCCGGGACTGAGGGCACAGATACGCAGTATTTT. Translated, it gives CASPPAGTEGTDTQYF.

This clonotype has a handful of counts. The chain is built from TRBV9 and TRBJ2-7, with D possibly TRBD1 on 6 matching bases. Trimming removed 0 bases at V and 2 bases at J, with 12 bases between. This CDR3 is 15 amino acids long. In germline, CDR1 is SGDLS, CDR2 YYNGEE. The CDR3 region is CASSVGWDTAYEQYF. CDR3 DNA sequence: TGTGCCAGCAGCGTAGGGTGGGACACCGCCTACGAGCAGTACTTC.

This clonotype was seen a few times. The gene calls are TRBV21-1 and TRBJ2-5; the D call in the table, TRBD1, was not verified against the DNA. TRBV21-1 is assigned pseudogene status. The CDR3 length is 15 residues. CDR3 DNA sequence: TGTGCCAGCAGCCCCCTGGCCAGGGGGAGAGAGACCCAGTACTTC. It encodes CASSPLARGRETQYF.

There are a few counts of this clonotype. The chain carries TRBV12-3 or TRBV12-4 and TRBJ1-2; D not resolved. The CDR3 sequence is 12 residues long. Trimming pared 5 bases from V and 2 bases from J, leaving 6 bases between. The chain's CDR3 is CASSPPNYGYTF. Here the CDR3 DNA reads TGTGCCAGCAGTCCTCCAAACTATGGCTACACCTTC.

This clonotype came up a few times. The CDR3 nucleotides are TGTGCCAGCAGCCCCCTCGACAGGGGCTACAATGAGCAGTTCTTC. The encoded protein is CASSPLDRGYNEQFF. The chain links TRBV9 to TRBJ2-1; the match to TRBD1 covers 8 bases. The CDR3 has 15 residues. CDR1 and CDR2 from the germline V gene are SGDLS and YYNGEE. V trimming: 4 bases; J trimming: 3 bases; junction bases outside the gene matches: 6.

The chain is built from TRBV12-3 or TRBV12-4 and TRBJ2-3; 12 bases fit TRBD2. The CDR3 contains 16 residues. V dropped 6 bases and J dropped 4; count of bases not matched to a gene: 8. As DNA, the CDR3 is TGTGCCAGCAGAACGACTAGCGGGGGATTTTCAGATACGCAGTATTTT. It specifies CASRTTSGGFSDTQYF.

This clonotype has just a few counts. CDR3 in amino acids: CASSLEGVAGQETQYF. Written as DNA, the CDR3 is TGTGCCAGCAGCTTAGAGGGGGTAGCGGGCCAAGAGACCCAGTACTTC. This chain connects TRBV11-2 to TRBJ2-5; 7 bases match TRBD2. The germline gives CDR1 SGHAT, CDR2 FQNNGV. This CDR3 is 16 amino acids long. The V gene end was trimmed by 0 bases and the J gene end by 1 base; junction bases not matched to a gene: 5.

The sample holds a few counts of this clonotype. This rearrangement joins TRBV20-1 to TRBJ2-1, with TRBD2 matching 8 bases. V shed 2 bases and J 6 bases; nucleotides not matched to a gene: 6. The germline gives CDR1 DFQATT, CDR2 SNEGSKA (reference sequence). This CDR3 has 14 residues. The DNA for the CDR3 is TGCAGTGCTAGAAGAGCGGGGGTTGCCAATGAGCAGTTCTTC. Protein sequence: CSARRAGVANEQFF.

This sequence joins TRBV7-9 and TRBJ2-3; no clear D gene. Germline lookup yields CDR1 SEHNR and CDR2 FQNEAQ (reference sequence). V was pared by 6 bases and J by 2 bases, with 12 bases between. This CDR3 contains 14 residues. CDR3 sequence reads: CASRPPRNTDTQYF. CDR3 DNA sequence: TGTGCCAGCAGGCCTCCGCGAAACACAGATACGCAGTATTTT.

The rearrangement links TRBV5-5 to TRBJ2-3; 11 bases are shared with TRBD2. V lost 3 bases, J lost 5 bases, and 14 bases stayed unmatched. Per the germline V gene, CDR1 is SGHKS and CDR2 is YYEKEE (reference sequence). This CDR3 is 18 amino acids long. The CDR3 DNA reads as TGTGCCAGCAGCTATACTCCACCGACTAGCGGGGTGGGAGATACGCAGTATTTT. This translates into CASSYTPPTSGVGDTQYF.

V and J are TRBV5-4 and TRBJ2-5, with TRBD2 as a possible D gene (7 bases). Germline-derived CDR1 and CDR2 are SGHNT and YYREEE (reference sequence). The CDR3 consists of 14 residues. Trimming cost V 9 bases and J 0 bases, with 15 bases left between them. The CDR3 DNA reads as TGTGCCACTGGGGGCGGGGGCAACCAAGAGACCCAGTACTTC. Translating gives CATGGGGNQETQYF.

This rearrangement joins TRBV3-1 to TRBJ2-2, with D uncertain. The ends were cut back, 7 bases at V and 2 bases at J, with 14 bases in the middle. Per germline, CDR1 LGHDT and CDR2 YNNKEL (reference sequence). The CDR3 has 15 amino acids. This CDR3 is CASTPAGQNTGELFF. DNA of the CDR3: TGTGCCAGCACCCCTGCCGGGCAAAACACCGGGGAGCTGTTTTTT. Filled out from reference TRBV3-1 and TRBJ2-2, the complete variable domain reads DTAVSQTPKYLVTQMGNDKSIKCEQNLGHDTMYWYKQDSKKFLKIMFSYNNKELIINETVPNRFSPKSPDKAHLNLHINSLELGDSAVYFCASTPAGQNTGELFFGEGSRLTVL.

This rearrangement joins TRBV15 to TRBJ1-5; D remains unclear. The V and J ends lost 0 bases and 3 bases respectively, with 12 bases between them. This CDR3 contains 16 residues. Germline-derived CDR1 and CDR2 are LNHNV and YYDKDF (reference sequence). CDR3 region: CATSRDTPGLNQPQHF. The CDR3 nucleotides read TGTGCCACCAGCAGAGATACTCCAGGTCTCAATCAGCCCCAGCATTTT.

The rearrangement links TRBV5-6 to TRBJ2-7; 8 bases map to TRBD2. This CDR3 is built from 14 residues. Germline V CDR1 and CDR2: SGHDT, YYEEEE. V gave up 6 bases and J gave up 2 bases; unmatched junction bases: 7. CDR3 in amino acids: CASMGSGAAYEQYF. DNA of the CDR3: TGTGCCAGCATGGGTAGCGGGGCGGCCTACGAGCAGTACTTC.

The CDR3 reads CASVRSGWAVETQYF. The CDR3 bases are TGTGCCAGCGTTCGAAGCGGGTGGGCCGTGGAGACCCAGTACTTC. The chain employs TRBV11-2 and TRBJ2-5, with TRBD2 as a possible D gene (6 bases). The ends were cut back, 8 bases at V and 5 bases at J, with 21 bases in the middle. The CDR3 extends over 15 amino acids. Germline-derived CDR1 and CDR2 are SGHAT and FQNNGV.

The chain carries TRBV15 and TRBJ2-3; D is ambiguous. CDR3 length equals 16 residues. Trimming removed 3 bases at V and 2 bases at J, with 15 bases between. The germline gives CDR1 LNHNV, CDR2 YYDKDF (reference sequence). The CDR3 DNA sequence: TGTGCCACCAGCAGGATGGGGTCCCTGCACACAGATACGCAGTATTTT. Amino acids: CATSRMGSLHTDTQYF.

Here the CDR3 reads CASSSVQSETQYF. In DNA, the CDR3 is TGTGCCAGCAGCTCCGTACAGTCAGAGACCCAGTACTTC. The chain recombines TRBV7-9 with TRBJ2-5, with D unresolved. V lost 4 bases and J 4 bases, leaving 10 bases between the germline ends. Germline CDR1 is SEHNR and CDR2 is FQNEAQ (reference sequence). This CDR3 contains 13 residues. Based on the CDR3 plus reference TRBV7-9 and TRBJ2-5, the full variable domain is DTGVSQNPRHKITKRGQNVTFRCDPISEHNRLYWYRQTLGQGPEFLTYFQNEAQLEKSRLLSDRFSAERPKGSFSTLEIQRTEQGDSAMYLCASSSVQSETQYFGPGTRLLVL.

The chain recombines TRBV28 with TRBJ2-2; D is undetermined. The V gene's germline CDR1 is MDHEN and CDR2 SYDVKM. The CDR3 contains 14 residues. Trimming took 5 bases from V and 0 from J, leaving 7 bases between them. The chain's CDR3 is CASSGRPNTGELFF. Here the CDR3 DNA reads TGTGCCAGCAGTGGACGGCCGAACACCGGGGAGCTGTTTTTT.

Only a few counts were recorded for this clonotype. The chain combines TRBV5-6 with TRBJ1-2, with a possible D match to TRBD1 (5 bases). This CDR3 is 15 amino acids long. The germline V gene has CDR1 SGHDT and CDR2 YYEEEE. With 4 bases removed from V and 5 bases from J, the gap between germline ends came to 18 bases. This CDR3 reads CASSMDKGGKYGYTF. Here the CDR3 DNA reads TGTGCCAGCAGCATGGACAAGGGAGGGAAATATGGCTACACCTTC.

This clonotype was observed a few times. The chain joins TRBV6-1 to TRBJ2-4, with D tentatively TRBD2 (6 bases). V lost 7 bases to trimming and J lost 1 base, with 17 bases between them. CDR1 is MNHNS and CDR2 is SASEGT in the germline V gene. The length of the CDR3 is 16 residues. CDR3 region: CASTDMGGSAKNIQYF. As DNA, the CDR3 is TGTGCCAGCACCGACATGGGGGGTTCGGCCAAAAACATTCAGTACTTC.

This clonotype has a handful of counts. The chain has TRBV2 and TRBJ2-7; the D gene is possibly TRBD1 (6 bases). V lost 11 bases, J lost 3 bases, and 11 bases lay in between. The CDR3 spans 11 residues. Germline V CDR1 and CDR2: SNHLY, FYNNEI. The CDR3 reads CAGQSRYEQYF. The CDR3 DNA follows: TGTGCCGGACAGAGCCGCTACGAGCAGTACTTC.

Only a few counts were recorded for this clonotype. This sequence joins TRBV14 and TRBJ2-1; unclear D gene. The CDR3 sequence is 14 residues long. Germline V CDR1 and CDR2: SGHDN, FVKESK. V lost 4 bases and J 4 bases, leaving 11 bases between the germline ends. CDR3 loop: CASSPIRSYNEQFF. CDR3 coding DNA: TGTGCCAGCAGCCCGATCAGATCGTACAATGAGCAGTTCTTC.

This clonotype was found many times. The rearrangement links TRBV5-5 to TRBJ2-5; 12 bases map to TRBD2. The CDR3 has 17 amino acids. V was pared by 3 bases and J by 2 bases, with 8 bases of the junction left unmatched. Germline CDR1 reads SGHKS; CDR2 reads YYEKEE (reference sequence). The CDR3 sequence: CASSSPTSGGRQETQYF. CDR3 bases: TGTGCCAGCAGCTCACCGACTAGCGGGGGTAGGCAAGAGACCCAGTACTTC.

The chain employs TRBV7-2 and TRBJ1-5; D gene unclear. Per the germline V gene, CDR1 is SGHTA and CDR2 is FQGNSA. The V end was cut by 2 bases, the J end by 9 bases, with 11 bases between. The CDR3 extends over 13 amino acids. The CDR3 reads CASSLTDLPPQHF. CDR3 DNA: TGTGCCAGCAGCTTAACCGACCTGCCGCCCCAGCATTTT.

This chain uses TRBV6-5 with TRBJ2-5, with D tentatively TRBD1 (5 bases). This CDR3 comprises 15 residues. The V and J ends lost 2 bases and 2 bases respectively, with 12 bases between them. Germline CDR1 is MNHEY and CDR2 is SVGAGI. The CDR3 bases are TGTGCCAGCAGTTACGCCAGGGTAAAGCAAGAGACCCAGTACTTC. Protein sequence: CASSYARVKQETQYF.

V gene TRBV4-2 combines with J gene TRBJ2-3, with 9 bases fitting TRBD2. The CDR3 has 15 amino acids. Germline V gene data show CDR1 as LGHNA and CDR2 as YNFKEQ. The J segment lost 2 bases and the V segment lost 10 bases, leaving 10 bases of the junction unmatched. The chain's CDR3 is CATTPGLAITDTQYF. The CDR3 DNA reads as TGTGCCACCACGCCGGGACTAGCTATCACAGATACGCAGTATTTT.

This clonotype was picked up many times. The V gene is TRBV12-3 or TRBV12-4, the J gene TRBJ2-1; 11 bases are shared with TRBD2. Losses at the gene ends were 5 bases for V and 10 bases for J; bases not matched to a gene: 7. This CDR3 contains 14 residues. The DNA for the CDR3 is TGTGCCAGCAGTCCGACTAGCGGGAAATTGGAGCAGTTCTTC. This codes for CASSPTSGKLEQFF.

V gene TRBV29-1 combines with J gene TRBJ2-7; the D is unclear. Trimming shortened V by 2 bases and J by 2 bases, and 4 bases separated the two germline ends. Germline V gene sequence: CDR1 SQVTM, CDR2 ANQGSEA. This CDR3 is 11 amino acids long. The CDR3 bases are TGCAGCGTTGAAACAACCTACGAGCAGTACTTC. Its protein product is CSVETTYEQYF.

This chain joins TRBV12-3 or TRBV12-4 and TRBJ2-4, with D uncertain. Trimming removed 5 bases from V and 5 bases from J, with 10 bases in between. The CDR3 covers 13 residues. The CDR3 loop is CASSLHSENIQYF. The CDR3 DNA reads TGTGCCAGCAGTCTACACTCGGAAAACATTCAGTACTTC.

This clonotype has just a few counts. The genes are TRBV12-3 or TRBV12-4 and TRBJ1-4, with D possibly matching TRBD1 (6 bases). CDR3 length: 14 residues. The V end was cut by 2 bases, the J end by 6 bases, with 10 bases between. CDR3 coding DNA: TGTGCCAGCAGTTTAAGGGGGGCCGATGAAAAACTGTTTTTT. Translating gives CASSLRGADEKLFF.